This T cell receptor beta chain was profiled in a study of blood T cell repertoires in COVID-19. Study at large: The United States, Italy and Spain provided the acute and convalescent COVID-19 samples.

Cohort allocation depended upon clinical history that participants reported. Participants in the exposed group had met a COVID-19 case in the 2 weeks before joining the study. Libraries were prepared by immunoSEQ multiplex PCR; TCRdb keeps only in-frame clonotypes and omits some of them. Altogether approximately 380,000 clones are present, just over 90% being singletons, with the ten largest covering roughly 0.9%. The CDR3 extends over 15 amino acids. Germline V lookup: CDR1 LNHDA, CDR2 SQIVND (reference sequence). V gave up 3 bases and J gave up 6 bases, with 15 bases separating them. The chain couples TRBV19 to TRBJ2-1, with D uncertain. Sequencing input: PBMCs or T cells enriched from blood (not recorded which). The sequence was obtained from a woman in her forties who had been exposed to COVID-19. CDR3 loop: CASSMAPAAVNEQFF. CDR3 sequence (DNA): TGTGCCAGTAGTATGGCCCCGGCGGCGGTCAATGAGCAGTTCTTC.